This entry lists 27 T cell receptor beta chains sequenced from one sample in a study of blood T cell repertoires in COVID-19. Profiled with immunoSEQ multiplex PCR; TCRdb holds only in-frame clones, not every one. This table has 200,000 to 300,000 clones, approximately 86% appearing once. Sequencing was carried out using peripheral blood. The receptors were gathered from a man aged 25-40 years with active or convalescent COVID-19.

The V call is TRBV7-3, the J call TRBJ1-1, with no clear D. The V gene lost 1 base and the J gene lost 0 bases, with 33 bases spanning the gap. This CDR3 is 23 amino acids long. From germline, CDR1 is SGHTA and CDR2 FQGTGA. In nucleotides, the CDR3 is TGTGCCAGCAGCTTAAGTCCGCCCTTTGCATCGGGCCGGGAAAGGTCGGTGAACACTGAAGCTTTCTTT. Translation gives CASSLSPPFASGRERSVNTEAFF.

This rearrangement joins TRBV13 to TRBJ2-7; TRBD2 is a possible D gene (6 bases). This CDR3 has 15 amino acids. With 2 bases removed from V and 6 bases from J, the gap between germline ends came to 17 bases. Germline V gene sequence: CDR1 PRHDT, CDR2 FYEKMQ (reference sequence). The CDR3: CASSLRAGNYGEQYF. The DNA of the CDR3 is TGTGCCAGCAGCTTAAGGGCGGGGAATTACGGCGAGCAGTACTTC.

The chain combines TRBV20-1 with TRBJ2-3; TRBD1 is a possible D gene (5 bases). Germline V gives CDR1 DFQATT, CDR2 SNEGSKA (reference sequence). V lost 7 bases and J lost 0, with 5 bases in between. The CDR3 consists of 11 residues. The CDR3, as DNA: TGCAGTGGACAGAGCACAGATACGCAGTATTTT. Amino acid sequence: CSGQSTDTQYF.

As DNA, the CDR3 is TGTGCCAGCAGTACTACAGGGGCTGGGGCCAACGTCCTGACTTTC. It codes for CASSTTGAGANVLTF. The chain couples TRBV6-5 to TRBJ2-6; TRBD1 aligns across 7 bases. J was trimmed by 2 bases and V by 5 bases; bases with no gene match: 3. This CDR3 spans 15 amino acids. CDR1 MNHEY and CDR2 SVGAGI come from the germline V gene.

This clone showed up just once. The genes are TRBV5-1 and TRBJ1-2, with 7 bases identical to TRBD1. The CDR3 is 15 residues long. V shed 0 bases and J 8 bases; nucleotides not matched to a gene: 10. CDR1 is SGHRS and CDR2 is YFSETQ in the germline V gene. The CDR3 sequence is CASSLESRGMEGYTF. Here the CDR3 DNA reads TGCGCCAGCAGCTTGGAGTCCAGGGGGATGGAGGGCTACACCTTC. The full variable domain, in which reference TRBV5-1 and TRBJ1-2 provide the parts outside the CDR3, is KAGVTQTPRYLIKTRGQQVTLSCSPISGHRSVSWYQQTPGQGLQFLFEYFSETQRNKGNFPGRFSGRQFSNSRSEMNVSTLELGDSALYLCASSLESRGMEGYTFGSGTRLTVV.

The chain is built from TRBV5-6 and TRBJ2-7, with a weak D call TRBD1 (5 bases). The V end lost 1 base, the J end lost 2 bases, and 19 bases lay between the germline ends. The CDR3 has 17 amino acids. Germline CDR1 is SGHDT and CDR2 is YYEEEE. The chain's CDR3 is CASSLSPLGRATYEQYF. DNA for the CDR3: TGTGCCAGCAGCTTGTCCCCCCTGGGCAGGGCAACCTACGAGCAGTACTTC.

The chain combines TRBV29-1 with TRBJ2-7; 9 bases line up with TRBD1. The V and J ends lost 5 bases and 5 bases, in that order; junction bases with no gene match: 7. Germline CDR1 SQVTM, CDR2 ANQGSEA. This CDR3 has 13 residues. CDR3 protein: CSVTKGQGNEQYF. CDR3 sequence (DNA): TGCAGCGTTACGAAGGGACAGGGTAACGAGCAGTACTTC.

This chain uses TRBV19 with TRBJ2-7; 7 bases are a match to TRBD1. The CDR3 totals 14 residues. J lost 5 bases, V lost 5 bases, and 9 bases had no gene match. Per the germline V gene, CDR1 is LNHDA and CDR2 is SQIVND (reference sequence). This CDR3 reads CASSPRQGSNEQYF. DNA for the CDR3: TGTGCCAGTAGTCCAAGACAGGGATCGAACGAGCAGTACTTC.

Comments on this clone: A junction end diverges from the germline sequence, so it may reflect a read error. The V gene is TRBV27, the J gene TRBJ2-7; D is ambiguous. Germline V gene sequence: CDR1 MNHEY, CDR2 SMNVEV (reference sequence). There are 12 residues in the CDR3. The CDR3 here is CASSPSSFEQYF. In nucleotides, the CDR3 is TGTGCCAGCAGTCCTTCTTCCTTCGAGCAGTACTTC.

As to this clone: Additional DNA sequences in this sample encode the identical CDR3. This chain links TRBV4-1 with TRBJ1-5; 7 nucleotides line up with TRBD1. V trimming: 1 base; J trimming: 0 bases; junction bases outside the gene matches: 3. CDR1 is MGHRA and CDR2 is YSYEKL in the germline V gene. This CDR3 has 16 amino acids. CDR3 loop: CASSQGGQNSNQPQHF. CDR3 DNA sequence: TGCGCCAGCAGCCAAGGGGGACAGAATAGCAATCAGCCCCAGCATTTT.

The CDR3 region is CAWSVALNTEAFF. For the CDR3, the DNA is TGTGCCTGGAGTGTAGCCCTAAACACTGAAGCTTTCTTT. The genes are TRBV30 and TRBJ1-1; D unclear. The CDR3 consists of 13 residues. V was cut by 0 bases and J by 2 bases, with 7 bases left in between. Germline V lookup: CDR1 GTSNPN, CDR2 SVGIG (reference sequence).

J is TRBJ2-5 and V is TRBV7-8; TRBD2 agrees at 9 bases. Losses at the gene ends were 2 bases for V and 2 bases for J; bases not matched to a gene: 9. Germline assignment: CDR1 SGHVS and CDR2 FQNEAQ. The CDR3 contains 17 residues. Here the CDR3 reads CASSLLVAGAPQETQYF. The CDR3 coding sequence is TGTGCCAGCAGCTTATTGGTAGCGGGGGCTCCTCAAGAGACCCAGTACTTC. The variable domain in full, completed from reference TRBV7-8 and TRBJ2-5, reads GAGVSQSPRYKVAKRGQDVALRCDPISGHVSLFWYQQALGQGPEFLTYFQNEAQLDKSGLPSDRFFAERPEGSVSTLKIQRTQQEDSAVYLCASSLLVAGAPQETQYFGPGTRLLVL.

The chain combines TRBV9 with TRBJ2-1, with 8 bases identical to TRBD1. Germline V CDR1 and CDR2: SGDLS, YYNGEE. The CDR3 has 15 amino acids. J lost 4 bases, V lost 0 bases, and 3 bases had no gene match. CDR3 region: CASSVATGGYNEQFF. The DNA for the CDR3 is TGTGCCAGCAGCGTAGCAACAGGGGGTTACAATGAGCAGTTCTTC.

J is TRBJ1-2 and V is TRBV16, with D possibly matching TRBD1 (5 bases). CDR3 size: 15 residues. V gave up 2 bases and J gave up 5 bases, with 15 bases separating them. The germline CDR1 and CDR2 sequences are KGHSY and FQNENV. The CDR3 region has the DNA TGTGCCAGCAGCCAACGGGTCGGGACTGAGTATGGCTACACCTTC. The encoded protein is CASSQRVGTEYGYTF.

The chain uses TRBV9 and TRBJ2-5; 8 bases line up with TRBD2. V shed 1 base, J shed 2 bases, and the junction held 10 bases outside the gene matches. Germline V gene lookup returns CDR1 SGDLS and CDR2 YYNGEE. There are 17 residues in the CDR3. The CDR3 DNA reads as TGTGCCAGCAGCGTATACGGGGGGGACGCAGAACAAGAGACCCAGTACTTC. It translates to CASSVYGGDAEQETQYF.

This sequence joins TRBV7-3 and TRBJ1-1, with 7 positions matching TRBD1. The V and J ends lost 5 bases and 4 bases, in that order; junction bases with no gene match: 7. This CDR3 region has 14 residues. Per germline, CDR1 SGHTA and CDR2 FQGTGA. CDR3 nucleotide sequence: TGTGCCAGCAGCGTGACAGGGACCAGCACTGAAGCTTTCTTT. Translation: CASSVTGTSTEAFF.

This chain joins TRBV9 and TRBJ1-6; D remains ambiguous. V was trimmed by 0 bases and J by 10 bases, leaving 14 bases between them. CDR3 length equals 15 residues. Germline lookup yields CDR1 SGDLS and CDR2 YYNGEE. The CDR3 spells CASSVAVNANSPLHF. In DNA, the CDR3 is TGTGCCAGCAGCGTAGCCGTCAACGCGAACTCACCCCTCCACTTT.

This clone was observed a handful of times. The chain joins TRBV30 to TRBJ2-7, with 7 bases matching TRBD1. The CDR3 sequence is 12 residues long. From germline, CDR1 is GTSNPN and CDR2 SVGIG (reference sequence). Trimming took 2 bases from V and 6 from J; bases not matched to a gene: 4. The CDR3 region is CAWSPGGREQYF. CDR3 nucleotides: TGTGCCTGGAGTCCAGGGGGTCGCGAGCAGTACTTC.

The chain is built from TRBV6-5 and TRBJ2-5; TRBD1 matches 9 bases. Trimming took 5 bases from V and 12 from J; bases not matched to a gene: 13. Germline V CDR1 and CDR2: MNHEY, SVGAGI. The length of the CDR3 is 14 residues. The CDR3 coding sequence is TGTGCCAGCAGTAAACCGGGACAGGGAGTCCCAAAGTACTTC. It specifies CASSKPGQGVPKYF.

This clone was recorded once. This chain connects TRBV2 to TRBJ2-7; possibly TRBD1 for D (6 bases). V lost 2 bases to trimming and J lost 3 bases, with 8 bases between them. CDR3 length equals 13 residues. Germline V lookup: CDR1 SNHLY, CDR2 FYNNEI. CDR3: CASSETGSYEQYF. The CDR3 nucleotides read TGTGCCAGCAGTGAAACAGGGAGCTACGAGCAGTACTTC.

The count of this clone is one. The chain joins TRBV4-1 to TRBJ1-1; D is undetermined. CDR3 length: 15 residues. CDR1 is MGHRA, CDR2 YSYEKL, per germline. Trimming took off 4 bases at V and 4 bases at J, with 16 bases between the two ends. The CDR3 is CASSPTSRVSTEAFF. The CDR3 region has the DNA TGCGCCAGCAGCCCGACCTCCCGGGTATCCACTGAAGCTTTCTTT.

V is TRBV3-1 (or the pseudogene TRBV3-2) and J is TRBJ2-2; 7 nucleotides align to TRBD1. The CDR3 totals 16 residues. V shed 7 bases, J shed 7 bases, and the junction held 15 bases outside the gene matches. Germline CDR1 and CDR2: LGHDT and YNNKEL (reference sequence). As DNA, the CDR3 is TGTGCCAGCACTCTCCACGACAGGGCGCCATACGGGGAGCTGTTTTTT. Amino acid sequence: CASTLHDRAPYGELFF.

The gene calls are TRBV12-3 or TRBV12-4 and TRBJ2-2, with D uncertain. Trimming left V 1 base short and J 6 bases short, with 6 bases between. The CDR3 runs to 13 residues. CDR3 sequence reads: CASSLDIPGELFF. For the CDR3, the DNA is TGTGCCAGCAGTTTAGACATCCCCGGGGAGCTGTTTTTT.

The chain carries TRBV28 and TRBJ1-1, with D possibly being TRBD1 (5 bases). The ends were cut back, 11 bases at V and 6 bases at J, with 13 bases in the middle. The CDR3 is made up of 11 amino acids. Germline CDR1 reads MDHEN; CDR2 reads SYDVKM. CDR3 in DNA: TGTGCCGTGGGAGGGGCTGCTGAAGCTTTCTTT. It yields the protein CAVGGAAEAFF.

This chain connects TRBV6-5 to TRBJ1-6, with 8 bases that match TRBD1. V dropped 10 bases and J dropped 8; count of bases not matched to a gene: 7. Germline CDR1 and CDR2: MNHEY and SVGAGI. The CDR3 length is 13 residues. The CDR3 DNA reads TGTGCCATGGGACAGGATGAGGATTCACCCCTCCACTTT. Protein: CAMGQDEDSPLHF.

This clone was seen more than once but under ten times. This chain uses TRBV18 with TRBJ1-2; D is undetermined. The CDR3 spans 13 residues. The V end lost 4 bases, the J end lost 10 bases, and 16 bases lay between the germline ends. Germline CDR1 reads KGHSH; CDR2 reads LQKENI. CDR3 sequence: CASSLERGRIYTF. CDR3 nucleotide sequence: TGTGCCAGCTCACTCGAGAGAGGGCGGATCTACACCTTC.

The chain is built from TRBV6-1 and TRBJ1-1; no clear D. The V gene lost 3 bases and the J gene lost 7 bases, with 6 bases spanning the gap. This CDR3 comprises 11 residues. CDR1 and CDR2 from the germline V gene are MNHNS and SASEGT. CDR3 in DNA: TGTGCCAGCAGTGACAGTTTTGAAGCTTTCTTT. Encoded protein: CASSDSFEAFF.